The rows below give T cell receptor beta chains drawn from one sample of a study of CD8+ T cells in alopecia areata. Sequencing was performed with immunoSEQ multiplex PCR; in TCRdb, only in-frame clones are kept and a portion is missing. The data hold 5,600 or so clones, with around 64% observed a single time. Material: skin, obtained at week 24, from a patient treated with tofacitinib. Every receptor here comes from a human donor with alopecia areata. Each CDR3 is given without its conserved first and last residue. Each record gives: J gene, V gene, CDR3 protein.

>TRBJ1-1|TRBV7-9
ASRAVQAF
>TRBJ2-1|TRBV10-3
AIRGQDSLTYNEQF
>TRBJ2-1|TRBV11-1
ASEPESGGGYNEQF
>TRBJ2-1|TRBV2
ASNLNRANEQF
>TRBJ2-3|TRBV7-2
ASSLVPSGGGDTQY
>TRBJ2-3|TRBV7-2
ASSPKRGGPDTQY
>TRBJ2-4|TRBV2
ASSRPDKLAKNIQY
>TRBJ2-7|TRBV6-5
ASRSDRGVEYEQY
>NA|TRBV29-1
SVAAGRHEQY
>TRBJ1-1|TRBV6-1
ASTLRTGDLREAF
>TRBJ1-3|TRBV6-6
ASSYGSSGNTIY
>TRBJ1-1|TRBV5-4
ASSTDRKNTEAF
>TRBJ1-3|TRBV7-9
ASSLTDPGNTIY
>TRBJ1-2|TRBV13
ASSSTGGYYGYT
>TRBJ2-1|TRBV6-1
ASSPYGGHYNEQF
>TRBJ2-1|TRBV19
ASSIYPRGLAGVEQF
>TRBJ2-6|TRBV19
ASSIAGSGANVLT
>TRBJ2-3|TRBV10-3
AISGAGGLTDTQY
>TRBJ2-7|TRBV7-2
ASSFHGYEQY
>TRBJ2-7|TRBV30
AWKTPGAGYEQY
>TRBJ1-4|TRBV29-1
SVARTGAGGEKLF
>TRBJ1-2|TRBV5-1
ASSLGQELYGYT
>TRBJ2-1|TRBV9
ASSRTGGSDYNEQF
>TRBJ2-7|TRBV2
ASTTGGGTASYEQY
>TRBJ2-5|TRBV7-2
ASRKGGGVQTQY
>TRBJ2-5|TRBV11-1
ASAPVAGLETQY
>TRBJ2-3|TRBV7-3
ASSSNARRGLGGDTQY
>TRBJ2-2|TRBV29-1
SVDGGGRSSNTGELF
>TRBJ2-7|TRBV27
ASSSPHGGGGSYEQY
>TRBJ2-7|TRBV29-1
SVAVQGVDEQY
>TRBJ2-7|TRBV14
ASSQDRSRRGSSYEQY
>TRBJ2-2|TRBV5-1
ASSLTGRTNTGELF
>TRBJ1-1|TRBV5-1
ASRFPDSTEAF
>TRBJ2-1|TRBV5-1
ASSRGNEQF
>TRBJ1-1|TRBV7-9
ASSARSRDGEAF
>TRBJ1-3|TRBV5-1
ASSTFSGNTIY
>TRBJ1-2|TRBV19
ASSINRVFYGYT
>TRBJ1-5|TRBV6-1
ASRGAPFSNQPQH
>TRBJ1-1|TRBV5-5
ASGHDIIRARTEAF
>TRBJ1-2|TRBV19
ASSIPGTANYGYT
>TRBJ2-1|TRBV5-1
ASRFSGKVNNEQF
>TRBJ2-1|TRBV10-3
AISDGTSGERGNEQF
>TRBJ1-1|TRBV4-3
ASSQEYFEVVRRTEAF
>TRBJ1-4|TRBV27
ASSLSPWGQGSATNEKLF
>TRBJ2-7|TRBV5-1
ASSFVSLSYEQY
>TRBJ1-1|TRBV6-1
VSSEPGGPSTEAF
>TRBJ1-6|TRBV15
ATSRGGENSPLH
>TRBJ2-7|TRBV4-1
ASSQDPRDPWTSSSYEQY
>TRBJ1-1|TRBV2
ASTSPQGGTEAF
>TRBJ2-7|TRBV11-2
ASSSTVGLTEYEQY